Presented here are 13 T cell receptor beta chains from one specimen sequenced in a study of shared clonotypes between healthy human individuals. Clones were sequenced by immunoSEQ multiplex PCR, and TCRdb holds only the in-frame ones, with some missing. The data contain more than 1 million clones, around 82% of them singletons. The sample taken for sequencing was memory CD4+ T cells from PBMCs. Subset specified: CD45RA-negative fraction. Receptors originate from a man younger than 35 in good health. Some clones in this sample may be carry-over from other donors' samples.

This clone was seen just once. V gene TRBV5-1 combines with J gene TRBJ2-7; TRBD1 matches at 9 bases. J lost 4 bases, V lost 1 base, and 3 bases had no gene match. The germline gives CDR1 SGHRS, CDR2 YFSETQ. This CDR3 has 14 amino acids. This CDR3 reads CASSLLGQGYEQYF. The CDR3 DNA sequence: TGCGCCAGCAGCTTGCTGGGACAGGGATACGAGCAGTACTTC.

This rearrangement joins TRBV7-8 to TRBJ2-1; the D gene is possibly TRBD2 (6 bases). V was clipped by 5 bases and J by 5 bases, with 10 bases between them. The CDR3 runs 13 residues. Germline CDR1 reads SGHVS; CDR2 reads FQNEAQ. The CDR3 nucleotides read TGTGCCAGCAGCATGGGACTCGACAATGAGCAGTTCTTC. Its protein product is CASSMGLDNEQFF. Looking up the rest from reference TRBV7-8 and TRBJ2-1 gives the full variable domain: GAGVSQSPRYKVAKRGQDVALRCDPISGHVSLFWYQQALGQGPEFLTYFQNEAQLDKSGLPSDRFFAERPEGSVSTLKIQRTQQEDSAVYLCASSMGLDNEQFFGPGTRLTVL.

The DNA for the CDR3 is TGTGCCATCAGTGAAACAGGGCTCTCAGGAAACATTCAGTACTTC. Translated: CAISETGLSGNIQYF. This chain links TRBV10-3 with TRBJ2-4; D possibly corresponds to TRBD1 (6 bases). This CDR3 is built from 15 residues. The V and J ends lost 3 bases and 6 bases respectively, with 15 bases between them. CDR1 and CDR2 from the germline V gene are ENHRY and SYGVKD.

This clone was counted ten times or more. The gene calls are TRBV2 and TRBJ1-5; a possible D gene is TRBD1 (5 bases). Germline V lookup: CDR1 SNHLY, CDR2 FYNNEI. Trimming left V 2 bases short and J 0 bases short, with 14 bases between. The CDR3 runs 17 residues. CDR3 sequence: CASSEFVPGDSNQPQHF. CDR3 sequence (DNA): TGTGCCAGCAGTGAATTCGTTCCGGGGGATAGCAATCAGCCCCAGCATTTT. The full variable domain, with the rest looked up from reference TRBV2 and TRBJ1-5, is EPEVTQTPSHQVTQMGQEVILRCVPISNHLYFYWYRQILGQKVEFLVSFYNNEISEKSEIFDDQFSVERPDGSNFTLKIRSTKLEDSAMYFCASSEFVPGDSNQPQHFGDGTRLSIL.

The genes are TRBV9 and TRBJ2-7; a possible D gene is TRBD1 (5 bases). CDR1 and CDR2 from the germline V gene are SGDLS and YYNGEE. CDR3 size: 15 residues. V was cut by 0 bases and J by 5 bases, with 15 bases left in between. The CDR3 region has the DNA TGTGCCAGCAGCGTAGCCCTCACCCAGGGTGACGAGCAGTACTTC. Residues: CASSVALTQGDEQYF.

The rearrangement joins TRBV30 to TRBJ2-1; 10 bases fit TRBD2. Germline V gene lookup returns CDR1 GTSNPN and CDR2 SVGIG (reference sequence). V lost 7 bases and J lost 7; bases outside the gene matches: 10. This CDR3 is built from 14 residues. For the CDR3, the DNA is TGTGCCTTGGTCGCGGCTAGCGGGAGTAATGAGCAGTTCTTC. Its protein is CALVAASGSNEQFF.

The rearrangement uses TRBV6-1 and TRBJ1-5; D perhaps matches TRBD1 (5 bases). V lost 8 bases to trimming and J lost 5 bases, with 10 bases between them. The CDR3 extends over 12 amino acids. Germline V CDR1 and CDR2: MNHNS, SASEGT. CDR3 region: CASAWGDQPQHF. The CDR3 bases are TGTGCCAGCGCGTGGGGGGATCAGCCCCAGCATTTT.

The J gene is TRBJ2-4, the V gene TRBV11-2; 9 bases match TRBD2. Germline V gives CDR1 SGHAT, CDR2 FQNNGV. The CDR3 runs to 16 residues. With 3 bases clipped from V and 1 base from J, the junction kept 4 bases outside the gene matches. CDR3 residues: CASSFSGSEAKNIQYF. The CDR3 DNA reads TGTGCCAGCAGCTTTAGCGGGAGTGAGGCCAAAAACATTCAGTACTTC.

V is TRBV27 and J is TRBJ2-2, with 7 bases that match TRBD2. V shed 3 bases and J 8 bases; nucleotides not matched to a gene: 9. There are 15 residues in the CDR3. CDR1 and CDR2 from the germline V gene are MNHEY and SMNVEV (reference sequence). The CDR3 coding sequence is TGTGCCAGCAGTTTGACTAGCCCAATCGTGGGGGAGCTGTTTTTT. Residues: CASSLTSPIVGELFF.

This chain connects TRBV4-2 to TRBJ2-5; 10 nucleotides line up with TRBD2. The CDR3 loop spans 16 amino acids. Germline V lookup: CDR1 LGHNA, CDR2 YNFKEQ. Unmatched junction bases numbered 10, after V lost 4 bases and J lost 5 bases. CDR3 in amino acids: CASSPGSSGSRETQYF. The CDR3 DNA sequence: TGTGCCAGCAGCCCCGGGTCTAGCGGGAGTAGGGAGACCCAGTACTTC.

The rearrangement uses TRBV30 and TRBJ1-2; 11 bases match TRBD1. J lost 6 bases, V lost 4 bases, and 7 bases had no gene match. This CDR3 comprises 14 residues. Per germline, CDR1 GTSNPN and CDR2 SVGIG (reference sequence). As DNA, the CDR3 is TGTGCCTGGAACCCCGGACAGGGGGCGAATGGCTACACCTTC. Translated: CAWNPGQGANGYTF.

This rearrangement joins TRBV18 to TRBJ2-7; possibly TRBD1 or TRBD2 for D (5 bases each). The CDR3 totals 13 residues. V was pared by 0 bases and J by 6 bases, with 9 bases between. Germline CDR1 reads KGHSH; CDR2 reads LQKENI. The CDR3 coding sequence is TGTGCCAGCTCACCACCGTCAGGGACCGAGCAGTACTTC. Residues: CASSPPSGTEQYF.

V is TRBV5-1 and J is TRBJ1-4; tentatively, D is TRBD1 (6 bases). This CDR3 contains 14 residues. The germline V gene encodes CDR1 SGHRS and CDR2 YFSETQ. Trimming stripped 7 bases from V and 4 bases from J, with 14 bases between. The CDR3 reads CASRPGAGNEKLFF. In DNA, the CDR3 is TGCGCCAGCCGCCCGGGGGCGGGTAATGAAAAACTGTTTTTT.